A single T cell receptor beta chain is shown here with its context. These data come from a study of T cells in Graves' hyperthyroidism and ophthalmopathy. Amplification of TCR beta CDR3 regions used RNA as the template. HTBI primers were the set used in a first-round RT-PCR of the TCR CDR3. In TCRdb, the multiplex PCR reads were re-called with MiXCR into one record per CDR3 protein. The top ten hold about 34% of the sample, which has approximately 690,000 distinct CDR3 sequences, around 21% seen once. Sequenced input: blood. This TCR came from a young man with Graves' ophthalmopathy.

The CDR3 here is CAAGGTRTDTQYF. The CDR3 bases are TGTGCCGCCGGGGGGACCCGCACAGATACGCAGTATTTT. V is TRBV10-3 and J is TRBJ2-3, with 7 bases fitting TRBD2. The trim removed 11 bases at V and 1 base at J, leaving 6 bases unmatched. In germline, CDR1 is ENHRY, CDR2 SYGVKD. The CDR3 runs 13 residues.